The 23 T cell receptor beta chains reported below all come from one sample, sequenced in a study of T cells after yellow fever vaccination. Using its own MiXCR run on the 5' RACE reads, TCRdb lists one record per CDR3 protein. This sample has about 220,000 distinct CDR3 sequences, with roughly 6.8% found just once. Sequencing was performed on CD4+ T cells sorted from PBMCs, taken on the day of the yellow fever booster vaccination. The receptors stem from a man aged 25-45 years who received the YFV17D yellow fever vaccine.

J is TRBJ2-7 and V is TRBV7-9; D possibly matches TRBD1 or TRBD2 (5 bases each). Trimming removed 4 bases from V and 4 bases from J, with 8 bases in between. The CDR3 totals 12 residues. CDR1 SEHNR and CDR2 FQNEAQ come from the germline V gene (reference sequence). DNA for the CDR3: TGTGCCAGCAGCTGGGACGGATACGAGCAGTACTTC. This gives the protein CASSWDGYEQYF. Full variable domain (remainder filled in from reference TRBV7-9 and TRBJ2-7): DTGVSQNPRHKITKRGQNVTFRCDPISEHNRLYWYRQTLGQGPEFLTYFQNEAQLEKSRLLSDRFSAERPKGSFSTLEIQRTEQGDSAMYLCASSWDGYEQYFGPGTRLTVT.

This clonotype came up many times. The chain carries TRBV29-1 and TRBJ2-7; 7 bases align to TRBD2. CDR3 length: 12 residues. The V and J ends lost 4 bases and 4 bases, in that order; junction bases with no gene match: 4. Germline CDR1 reads SQVTM; CDR2 reads ANQGSEA. In DNA form, the CDR3 reads TGCAGCGTTGGGGGGGGGACTTACGAGCAGTACTTC. It codes for CSVGGGTYEQYF.

This clonotype was seen more than once but under ten times. The chain links TRBV7-6 to TRBJ2-3; 7 positions agree with TRBD2. Unmatched junction bases numbered 4, after V lost 1 base and J lost 0 bases. In germline, CDR1 is SGHVS, CDR2 FNYEAQ. The CDR3 runs 16 residues. CDR3 coding DNA: TGTGCCAGCAGCTTAGGTCCGACTAGCAGCACAGATACGCAGTATTTT. This codes for CASSLGPTSSTDTQYF.

This clonotype has at least ten counts. The genes are TRBV7-2 and TRBJ2-3, with 10 bases fitting TRBD2. The V segment lost 6 bases and the J segment 3 bases; nucleotides outside the gene matches: 6. Germline V gene data show CDR1 as SGHTA and CDR2 as FQGNSA. The CDR3 extends over 15 amino acids. The CDR3 region has the DNA TGTGCCAGCAGTCTGAGCGGGAGGGTAACAGATACGCAGTATTTT. Translated: CASSLSGRVTDTQYF.

V gene TRBV19 combines with J gene TRBJ2-7; 9 bases align to TRBD2. The CDR3 has 15 residues. Looked up from germline, CDR1 is LNHDA and CDR2 is SQIVND (reference sequence). After removal of 6 bases from V and 2 bases from J, the junction contained 8 bases not matched to a gene. The CDR3 reads CASRPTSGIAYEQYF. The CDR3 nucleotides read TGTGCCAGTAGACCGACTAGCGGAATCGCCTACGAGCAGTACTTC.

CDR3 protein: CASRRTASSYEQYF. The CDR3 bases are TGTGCCAGCAGGCGGACAGCCAGCTCCTACGAGCAGTACTTC. The gene calls are TRBV28 and TRBJ2-7, with D possibly TRBD1 on 6 matching bases. Germline CDR1 and CDR2: MDHEN and SYDVKM. CDR3 size: 14 residues. The V end lost 6 bases, the J end lost 0 bases, and 12 bases lay between the germline ends.

In the case of this clonotype: Just one base apart from a much larger clone, this may be a read error. The chain is built from TRBV12-3 or TRBV12-4 and TRBJ1-6; D call uncertain. There are 11 residues in the CDR3. The CDR3 sequence: CAISLGSPLHF. CDR3 nucleotide sequence: TGTGCCATCAGTTTAGGGTCACCCCTCCACTTT.

This clonotype was detected a few times. This chain uses TRBV7-9 with TRBJ1-5; the D is unclear. Germline V gene lookup returns CDR1 SEHNR and CDR2 FQNEAQ (reference sequence). This CDR3 is 12 amino acids long. Trimming pared 1 base from V and 9 bases from J, leaving 7 bases between. CDR3 sequence reads: CASSLESGPQHF. In DNA form, the CDR3 reads TGTGCCAGCAGCTTAGAATCGGGGCCCCAGCATTTT.

The rearrangement joins TRBV4-2 to TRBJ2-2; 9 nucleotides align to TRBD1. Losses at the gene ends were 4 bases for V and 6 bases for J; bases not matched to a gene: 12. The CDR3 runs to 17 residues. Germline CDR1 is LGHNA and CDR2 is YNFKEQ. The CDR3 region has the DNA TGTGCCAGCAGCCCGCCCAGGAACAGGGGGCGCCCCGGGGAGCTGTTTTTT. It is translated as CASSPPRNRGRPGELFF.

CDR3 coding DNA: TGTGCCAGCAGCCCGGGGCAGGGCTGCGGGGAGCTGTTTTTT. Its protein product is CASSPGQGCGELFF. The chain joins TRBV14 to TRBJ2-2; D is perhaps TRBD1 or TRBD2 (5 bases each). Deletions cut 4 bases from V and 7 bases from J, with 13 bases between. The CDR3 has 14 residues. Germline lookup yields CDR1 SGHDN and CDR2 FVKESK.

The V and J genes are TRBV4-2 and TRBJ2-7; possible D gene TRBD1, 6 bases. This CDR3 contains 15 residues. V was cut by 4 bases and J by 3 bases, with 16 bases left in between. Germline CDR1 is LGHNA and CDR2 is YNFKEQ. DNA of the CDR3: TGTGCCAGCAGCCCTCCCCTGACAGGTATCTACGAGCAGTACTTC. This codes for CASSPPLTGIYEQYF.

Many counts were recorded for this clonotype. This chain connects TRBV4-3 to TRBJ1-1, with no clear D. V lost 4 bases and J lost 1, with 7 bases in between. Germline CDR1 LGHNA, CDR2 YSLEER. This CDR3 is built from 13 residues. The DNA of the CDR3 is TGCGCCAGCAGCCCCGGATCGAACACTGAAGCTTTCTTT. Translation gives CASSPGSNTEAFF.

This clonotype occurred many times. This chain links TRBV7-9 with TRBJ2-2; TRBD2 matches at 7 bases. The germline gives CDR1 SEHNR, CDR2 FQNEAQ (reference sequence). The CDR3 runs 14 residues. Trimming at V came to 0 bases and at J to 6 bases, leaving 1 base not matched to a gene. Here the CDR3 reads CASSLATSSGELFF. For the CDR3, the DNA is TGTGCCAGCAGCTTAGCGACTAGCTCCGGGGAGCTGTTTTTT.

This sequence joins TRBV4-2 and TRBJ2-5; 9 nucleotides line up with TRBD2. The CDR3 consists of 15 residues. Losses at the gene ends were 0 bases for V and 9 bases for J; bases not matched to a gene: 8. Germline V lookup: CDR1 LGHNA, CDR2 YNFKEQ. CDR3 residues: CASSQDITSGWAQYF. The CDR3 DNA reads as TGTGCCAGCAGCCAAGATATCACTAGCGGGTGGGCCCAGTACTTC.

This clonotype was seen ten or more times. The genes are TRBV11-2 and TRBJ2-3; 8 bases match TRBD1. Germline V gene lookup returns CDR1 SGHAT and CDR2 FQNNGV. CDR3 size: 14 residues. Trimming at V came to 2 bases and at J to 9 bases, leaving 7 bases not matched to a gene. CDR3 sequence reads: CASSLSQGAYTQYF. CDR3 sequence (DNA): TGTGCCAGCAGCTTAAGTCAGGGGGCATACACGCAGTATTTT. Full variable domain (remainder filled in from reference TRBV11-2 and TRBJ2-3): EAGVAQSPRYKIIEKRQSVAFWCNPISGHATLYWYQQILGQGPKLLIQFQNNGVVDDSQLPKDRFSAERLKGVDSTLKIQPAKLEDSAVYLCASSLSQGAYTQYFGPGTRLTVL.

Many counts were recorded for this clonotype. The rearrangement links TRBV15 to TRBJ1-1, with D uncertain. Per the germline V gene, CDR1 is LNHNV and CDR2 is YYDKDF (reference sequence). Trimming stripped 1 base from V and 4 bases from J, with 13 bases between. CDR3 length equals 15 residues. The CDR3 spells CATSRGAWAGTEAFF. For the CDR3, the DNA is TGTGCCACCAGCAGAGGGGCGTGGGCGGGCACTGAAGCTTTCTTT.

This clonotype was counted only a few times. This sequence joins TRBV24-1 and TRBJ2-1; 10 bases fit TRBD1. Unmatched junction bases numbered 6, after V lost 4 bases and J lost 7 bases. Germline lookup yields CDR1 KGHDR and CDR2 SFDVKD. The CDR3 spans 15 residues. CDR3 amino acids: CATSDTGTGANEQFF. The CDR3 region has the DNA TGTGCCACCAGTGACACCGGGACAGGGGCAAATGAGCAGTTCTTC.

This clonotype was detected ten times or more. CDR3 residues: CASRSASSKNIQYF. DNA of the CDR3: TGTGCCAGCCGGTCTGCGAGTTCCAAAAACATTCAGTACTTC. The J gene is TRBJ2-4, the V gene TRBV27, with unresolved D. CDR3 length: 14 residues. The V end was cut by 8 bases, the J end by 2 bases, with 13 bases between. Germline V gene sequence: CDR1 MNHEY, CDR2 SMNVEV (reference sequence).

The V call is TRBV20-1, the J call TRBJ1-1; no definite D call. The CDR3 is 9 amino acids. The V and J ends lost 4 bases and 4 bases respectively, with 1 base between them. Germline values: CDR1 DFQATT, CDR2 SNEGSKA (reference sequence). The DNA of the CDR3 is TGCAGTGCTACCACTGAAGCTTTCTTT. Protein product: CSATTEAFF.

This clonotype was counted many times. The chain employs TRBV5-1 and TRBJ2-5; D unclear. The CDR3 loop spans 13 amino acids. Trimming left V 7 bases short and J 2 bases short, with 12 bases between. Germline values: CDR1 SGHRS, CDR2 YFSETQ. The CDR3 DNA sequence: TGCGCCAGCCGTCGAGGTTTACAAGAGACCCAGTACTTC. Its protein product is CASRRGLQETQYF. Together with reference TRBV5-1 and TRBJ2-5, the CDR3 gives the full variable domain: KAGVTQTPRYLIKTRGQQVTLSCSPISGHRSVSWYQQTPGQGLQFLFEYFSETQRNKGNFPGRFSGRQFSNSRSEMNVSTLELGDSALYLCASRRGLQETQYFGPGTRLLVL.

This clonotype was counted many times. The V gene is TRBV19, the J gene TRBJ2-1, with 12 bases that match TRBD2. Germline V gene lookup returns CDR1 LNHDA and CDR2 SQIVND (reference sequence). The V segment lost 5 bases and the J segment 6 bases; nucleotides outside the gene matches: 2. This CDR3 has 14 residues. CDR3 sequence reads: CASSSSGRANEQFF. Here the CDR3 DNA reads TGTGCCAGTAGTTCTAGCGGGAGGGCCAATGAGCAGTTCTTC.

Details on this clonotype: Being one base from a much bigger clone, this may be a read error. The rearrangement links TRBV12-3 or TRBV12-4 to TRBJ1-1; D uncertain. V lost 5 bases to trimming and J lost 2 bases, with 9 bases between them. There are 13 residues in the CDR3. CDR3 in amino acids: CASSPTANTEAFF. As DNA, the CDR3 is TGTGCCAGCAGTCCGACGGCAAACACTGAAGCTTTCTTT.

Regarding this clonotype: Given the absence of the conserved phenylalanine or tryptophan at the CDR3 end, a read error is likely. Because the CDR3's place on the DNA is in doubt, the DNA is left out and the CDR3 is given as listed by TCRdb. The chain links TRBV7-2 to TRBJ2-1. From germline, CDR1 is SGHTA and CDR2 FQGNSA. Both ends counted, the CDR3 spans 8 residues. The CDR3 region is CASNPDKT.